Following are 11 T cell receptor beta chains from one sample sequenced in a study of T cells after yellow fever vaccination. TCRdb independently ran MiXCR on the 5' RACE reads; one entry per CDR3 protein. Of 85,000 to 100,000 distinct CDR3 sequences in the sample, 4.5% to 6% were seen once. Source: CD8+ T cells sorted from PBMCs, taken 10 days after the yellow fever booster vaccination. The receptors were gathered from a young man who received the YFV17D yellow fever vaccine.

The chain joins TRBV27 to TRBJ1-1; D unclear. This CDR3 comprises 13 residues. CDR1 and CDR2 from the germline V gene are MNHEY and SMNVEV (reference sequence). Trimming removed 2 bases from V and 4 bases from J, with 8 bases in between. In nucleotides, the CDR3 is TGTGCCAGCAGTTTAGGTGCGGGCACTGAAGCTTTCTTT. This sequence encodes CASSLGAGTEAFF.

This clonotype was recorded at least ten times. The V call is TRBV29-1, the J call TRBJ2-4; tentative D call: TRBD1 (6 bases). This CDR3 contains 16 residues. Trimming pared 0 bases from V and 3 bases from J, leaving 15 bases between. Germline V lookup: CDR1 SQVTM, CDR2 ANQGSEA. This CDR3 reads CSVEDLGARGKNIQYF. The DNA for the CDR3 is TGCAGCGTTGAAGATCTGGGGGCGAGGGGCAAAAACATTCAGTACTTC.

This clonotype occurred a few times. The rearrangement links TRBV5-4 to TRBJ2-2, with 9 bases fitting TRBD1. The junction had 12 bases not matched to a gene; V was cut back by 6 bases and J by 0 bases. This CDR3 has 18 amino acids. The germline CDR1 and CDR2 sequences are SGHNT and YYREEE (reference sequence). The CDR3 here is CASTARDRAETNTGELFF. The DNA for the CDR3 is TGTGCCAGCACCGCCCGGGACAGGGCGGAAACGAACACCGGGGAGCTGTTTTTT.

This clonotype was detected only a few times. The rearrangement joins TRBV7-6 to TRBJ2-3; 14 bases map to TRBD2. V lost 4 bases and J lost 4; bases outside the gene matches: 10. Germline V gene sequence: CDR1 SGHVS, CDR2 FNYEAQ. The CDR3 is 18 amino acids. The CDR3 region is CASSSRRATSGGADTQYF. The CDR3 nucleotides read TGTGCCAGCAGCTCGAGACGAGCGACTAGCGGGGGGGCAGATACGCAGTATTTT.

This clonotype has just a few counts. The V call is TRBV29-1, the J call TRBJ1-4; D gene unclear. The germline V and J ends were trimmed by 4 bases and 0 bases, with 6 bases remaining between them. CDR1 is SQVTM and CDR2 is ANQGSEA in the germline V gene. The CDR3 sequence is 13 residues long. The CDR3 is CSVVETTNEKLFF. The CDR3 DNA is TGCAGCGTTGTTGAAACAACTAATGAAAAACTGTTTTTT. The variable domain in full, completed from reference TRBV29-1 and TRBJ1-4, reads SAVISQKPSRDICQRGTSLTIQCQVDSQVTMMFWYRQQPGQSLTLIATANQGSEATYESGFVIDKFPISRPNLTFSTLTVSNMSPEDSSIYLCSVVETTNEKLFFGSGTQLSVL.

This rearrangement joins TRBV25-1 to TRBJ1-3; 9 bases are shared with TRBD1. Germline V lookup: CDR1 MGHDK, CDR2 SYGVNS. The ends lost 4 bases at V and 2 bases at J; junction bases unmatched: 3. The CDR3 is 15 amino acids. The CDR3 spells CASSGRDRAGNTIYF. The CDR3 nucleotides read TGTGCCAGCAGTGGCCGGGACAGGGCTGGAAACACCATATATTTT.

This clonotype appeared a few times. The genes are TRBV7-8 and TRBJ2-5; the D is unclear. The V end was cut by 1 base, the J end by 1 base, with 10 bases between. The CDR3 covers 15 residues. CDR1 is SGHVS and CDR2 is FQNEAQ in the germline V gene. CDR3 nucleotides: TGTGCCAGCAGCTTAGAGGCAGGCGTCCAAGAGACCCAGTACTTC. Protein sequence: CASSLEAGVQETQYF.

There are a few counts of this clonotype. This rearrangement joins TRBV4-3 to TRBJ2-1; D is perhaps TRBD2 (6 bases). The V and J ends lost 0 bases and 7 bases respectively, with 16 bases between them. This CDR3 is built from 16 residues. Germline V gives CDR1 LGHNA, CDR2 YSLEER. The CDR3 DNA sequence: TGCGCCAGCAGCCAAGAGGGACTCCCCCCGGGGAATGAGCAGTTCTTC. Its protein product is CASSQEGLPPGNEQFF.

This clonotype showed up just a few times. The rearrangement joins TRBV4-2 to TRBJ1-3; the D is unclear. The germline V gene has CDR1 LGHNA and CDR2 YNFKEQ. The CDR3 has 15 residues. V was trimmed by 0 bases and J by 0 bases, leaving 6 bases between them. CDR3 sequence reads: CASSQERFSGNTIYF. The CDR3 DNA sequence: TGTGCCAGCAGCCAAGAGCGGTTCTCTGGAAACACCATATATTTT.

The table lists this clonotype with a few counts. V usage is TRBV7-9 and J usage is TRBJ2-6; 9 bases are a match to TRBD1. The CDR3 consists of 18 residues. The trim removed 4 bases at V and 2 bases at J, leaving 9 bases unmatched. Germline V gene sequence: CDR1 SEHNR, CDR2 FQNEAQ (reference sequence). The CDR3 loop is CASSSNRDRVAGANVLTF. In nucleotides, the CDR3 is TGTGCCAGCAGCTCAAACCGGGACAGGGTAGCTGGGGCCAACGTCCTGACTTTC.

This clonotype came up a few times. The rearrangement joins TRBV5-1 to TRBJ2-3, with 10 bases aligning to TRBD2. Losses at the gene ends were 7 bases for V and 4 bases for J; bases not matched to a gene: 15. CDR1 is SGHRS and CDR2 is YFSETQ in the germline V gene. The length of the CDR3 is 17 residues. The CDR3 loop reads CASSRGATSGDADTQYF. The DNA for the CDR3 is TGCGCCAGCTCAAGAGGGGCCACTAGCGGGGACGCAGATACGCAGTATTTT. Full variable domain (missing parts from reference TRBV5-1 and TRBJ2-3): KAGVTQTPRYLIKTRGQQVTLSCSPISGHRSVSWYQQTPGQGLQFLFEYFSETQRNKGNFPGRFSGRQFSNSRSEMNVSTLELGDSALYLCASSRGATSGDADTQYFGPGTRLTVL.